This is a list of T cell receptor beta chains from one sample in a study of blood T cell repertoires in COVID-19. Sequencing used immunoSEQ multiplex PCR; TCRdb keeps in-frame clones, though not all of them. This sample carries some 71,000 clones, roughly 86% of them seen once, and the ten largest clones take roughly 0.83%. The sequenced sample was peripheral blood. All receptors derive from a woman in her sixties or seventies with acute or convalescent COVID-19. CDR3s include the opening cysteine and the closing phenylalanine or tryptophan. The D gene is left open where the match is weak. Clone size is stated in some rows and not others, as once, few, many or a class when expanded.

DNA | CDR3 | J | V | size | D
TGTGCCAGCTCACCGTCTACTACGGGAGCCTACAATGAGCAGTTCTTC | CASSPSTTGAYNEQFF | TRBJ2-1 | TRBV18 | once | NA
TGTGCCATCAGTGAGAGGGGAAATGGCGAAAAACTGTTTTTT | CAISERGNGEKLFF | TRBJ1-4 | TRBV10-3 | NA | NA
TGTGCCACCAGCAGAGGCGACAGTCCCGACACCGGGGAGCTGTTTTTT | CATSRGDSPDTGELFF | TRBJ2-2 | TRBV15 | NA | NA
TGTGCCAGCAGTATGATGGGACAGGGAAAGGGTCAGCCCCAGCATTTT | CASSMMGQGKGQPQHF | TRBJ1-5 | TRBV2 | NA | TRBD1
TGTGCCAGCAGCTTAATGAGTCAGAGGAAACTGTTTTTT | CASSLMSQRKLFF | TRBJ1-4 | TRBV7-3 | NA | NA
TGTGCCAGCAGTGATGCAGGGGGCGCCGAGCAGTACTTC | CASSDAGGAEQYF | TRBJ2-7 | TRBV6-1 | NA | TRBD1
TGTGCCAGCTCACCCGGCGGGGGCTCCTACAATGAGCAGTTCTTC | CASSPGGGSYNEQFF | TRBJ2-1 | TRBV18 | once | TRBD2
TGTGCCATCAGTCCCGGGGTGGGGGGATCCTACAATGAGCAGTTCTTC | CAISPGVGGSYNEQFF | TRBJ2-1 | TRBV10-3 | NA | NA
TGTGCCAGCAGCCATGCGACAGGAACGAATATCTATGGCTACACCTTC | CASSHATGTNIYGYTF | TRBJ1-2 | TRBV7-9 | NA | NA
TGTGCCAGCAGCAACTCACAGGGTGAAACAGATACGCAGTATTTT | CASSNSQGETDTQYF | TRBJ2-3 | TRBV5-5 | NA | NA
TGTGCCAGCAGTACAGCTAAGGACTACAATGAGCAGTTCTTC | CASSTAKDYNEQFF | TRBJ2-1 | TRBV28 | NA | NA
TGTGCCAGCAGCCAAGAAACGTCGGCCCAGTACTTC | CASSQETSAQYF | TRBJ2-5 | TRBV3-1/TRBV3-2 | NA | NA
TGTGCCAGCAGTTCCATCCGCGGTGGGGAGCTGTTTTTT | CASSSIRGGELFF | TRBJ2-2 | TRBV6-6 | NA | NA
TGTGCCAGCAGTTTAGCGCTCGCGTCCCCCGGGGAGCTGTTTTTT | CASSLALASPGELFF | TRBJ2-2 | TRBV28 | NA | NA
TGTGCCATCAGTGAGTCGATGGTACCGGGTGATCAGCCCCAGCATTTT | CAISESMVPGDQPQHF | TRBJ1-5 | TRBV10-3 | NA | NA
TGTGCCAGTAGTGGACGGGAATGGGGTAGCACAGATACGCAGTATTTT | CASSGREWGSTDTQYF | TRBJ2-3 | TRBV19 | few | NA
TGTGCCAGCAGATTACTGACAAGTTCCTACAATGAGCAGTTCTTC | CASRLLTSSYNEQFF | TRBJ2-1 | TRBV5-6 | NA | NA
TGTGCCAGCAGTGAATTAAGCCCGGGACAGGGGTACGAGCAGTACTTC | CASSELSPGQGYEQYF | TRBJ2-7 | TRBV25-1 | NA | TRBD1
TGTGCCAGCAGCTTGGGAGGAACAGGGGTCTCCTACGAGCAGTACTTC | CASSLGGTGVSYEQYF | TRBJ2-7 | TRBV7-8 | NA | NA
TGTGCCAGCAGCCCCCACCCTGGACTAGCGGGAGACCACACAGATACGCAGTATTTT | CASSPHPGLAGDHTDTQYF | TRBJ2-3 | TRBV2 | once | TRBD2
TGTGCCAGCAGTCCGAATCGGGGCGAGCAGTACTTC | CASSPNRGEQYF | TRBJ2-7 | TRBV6-5 | NA | NA
TGTGCCACCAGTGATGTGCAGGGGGATAGCACAGATACGCAGTATTTT | CATSDVQGDSTDTQYF | TRBJ2-3 | TRBV24-1 | NA | TRBD1
TGTGCCAGTAGTCCAGCAGGGGGCTCTACTAATGAAAAACTGTTTTTT | CASSPAGGSTNEKLFF | TRBJ1-4 | TRBV19 | NA | TRBD1
TGTGCCAGCAGATCCCAACCGGGACTAGCGGCTGGTACTGAGCAGTTCTTC | CASRSQPGLAAGTEQFF | TRBJ2-1 | TRBV11-2 | NA | TRBD2
TGTGCCTGGAGTGTACAGGGGACCCGGTTGGCCTACACCTTC | CAWSVQGTRLAYTF | TRBJ1-2 | TRBV30 | NA | TRBD1
TGTGCCAGCAGCTTCGTTTCAGGGAACACTGAAGCTTTCTTT | CASSFVSGNTEAFF | TRBJ1-1 | TRBV5-4 | NA | NA
TGTGCCAGCAGGGCTCAACGGGGCACAGATACGCAGTATTTT | CASRAQRGTDTQYF | TRBJ2-3 | TRBV2 | NA | NA
TGTGCCAGCAGTCCGCCGGGACATCCGACTGAAGCTTTCTTT | CASSPPGHPTEAFF | TRBJ1-1 | TRBV28 | few | NA
TGTGCCAGCAGCCCCGGGACAGGGGTTAACTATGGCTACACCTTC | CASSPGTGVNYGYTF | TRBJ1-2 | TRBV7-2 | NA | TRBD1
TGTGCCAGCAGTGACCTCCTAACGGGCTATGGCTACACCTTC | CASSDLLTGYGYTF | TRBJ1-2 | TRBV6-2/TRBV6-3 | NA | NA
TGTGCCAGCAGCGTCGACAGGGGGCGAGGAGAAAAACTGTTTTTT | CASSVDRGRGEKLFF | TRBJ1-4 | TRBV9 | NA | TRBD1
TGTGCCTGGAGTGTACTTGAAGGGGTTGGCTACACCTTC | CAWSVLEGVGYTF | TRBJ1-2 | TRBV30 | NA | NA
TGTGCCAGCAAAATTAGTAGACTCCCGCAGTATTTT | CASKISRLPQYF | TRBJ2-3 | TRBV6-5 | NA | NA
TGTGCCAGCAGCCGTTCGAGCAGCGATGGGCCCCAGCATTTT | CASSRSSSDGPQHF | TRBJ1-5 | TRBV6-5 | NA | NA
TGCGCCAGCAGCTGGAGCCGGGAGAAGCCTAACTATGGCTACACCTTC | CASSWSREKPNYGYTF | TRBJ1-2 | TRBV5-1 | NA | NA
TGTGCCAGTAGTATCCAAATCCCGGAGGGGGCTTCGAACTATGGCTACACCTTC | CASSIQIPEGASNYGYTF | TRBJ1-2 | TRBV19 | NA | TRBD1
TGTGCCAGTAATCAGGGGGCTTCGTACAATGAGCAGTTCTTC | CASNQGASYNEQFF | TRBJ2-1 | TRBV7-2 | once | TRBD1
TGTGCCAGCACGCAGGGGGCGCGGAATGAAGCTTTCTTT | CASTQGARNEAFF | TRBJ1-1 | TRBV14 | many | TRBD1
TGTGCCAGCAGTTTACTTGGACAGGGTGAGACCTACGAGCAGTACTTC | CASSLLGQGETYEQYF | TRBJ2-7 | TRBV28 | NA | TRBD1
TGTGCCTGGACCGTACAGGGGGCATCCTACAATGAGCAGTTCTTC | CAWTVQGASYNEQFF | TRBJ2-1 | TRBV30 | NA | TRBD1
TGTGCCAGTAGTATCCGTGACAGACCCTACGAGCAGTACTTC | CASSIRDRPYEQYF | TRBJ2-7 | TRBV19 | many | NA
TGTGCCAGCAGCTTAGGGACAGGATATCACTACGAGCAGTACTTC | CASSLGTGYHYEQYF | TRBJ2-7 | TRBV11-2 | NA | TRBD1
TGCGCCAGCAGCTCGGGACAGGGGGGAGAGACCCAGTACTTC | CASSSGQGGETQYF | TRBJ2-5 | TRBV5-1 | NA | TRBD1
TGTGCCAGCATGCGGACTGCCAACACTGAAGCTTTCTTT | CASMRTANTEAFF | TRBJ1-1 | TRBV11-2 | few | NA
TGTGCCAGCAGAAACACCGGGACAGGAGGAAATTCACCCCTCCACTTT | CASRNTGTGGNSPLHF | TRBJ1-6 | TRBV7-9 | few | TRBD1
TGTGCCACCAGTGACTTTAGCGGGAGGGGATATAATGAGCAGTTCTTC | CATSDFSGRGYNEQFF | TRBJ2-1 | TRBV24-1 | once | TRBD2
TGCAGCGTTTCCAGAGGTCGGGCAGATACGCAGTATTTT | CSVSRGRADTQYF | TRBJ2-3 | TRBV29-1 | NA | NA
TGCGCCAGCTCAGGGGGTCAGGGGGCGACCGGGGAGCTGTTTTTT | CASSGGQGATGELFF | TRBJ2-2 | TRBV5-1 | NA | TRBD1
TGTGCCAGCAGCTTGGGACAGCTCAATTCACCCCTCCACTTT | CASSLGQLNSPLHF | TRBJ1-6 | TRBV7-3 | NA | TRBD1
TGTGCCAGCAGTTTGGAGGGGGGGTTTGCCAAAAACATTCAGTACTTC | CASSLEGGFAKNIQYF | TRBJ2-4 | TRBV28 | NA | NA
TGTGCCAGCAGCTTTAAAATGAACACTGAAGCTTTCTTT | CASSFKMNTEAFF | TRBJ1-1 | TRBV11-2 | NA | NA
TGTGCCTGGAGTGTATTGGAGGGACGCGACTACGATTTTGAAGCTTTCTTT | CAWSVLEGRDYDFEAFF | TRBJ1-1 | TRBV30 | NA | NA
TGTGCCAGCAGCCCCAGACAGGAAGGGGCCACTAATGAAGCTTTCTTT | CASSPRQEGATNEAFF | TRBJ1-1 | TRBV3-1/TRBV3-2 | NA | NA
TGTGCCAGCAGCCAAGTCGGCCTCCGGGGGAATTCACCCCTCCACTTT | CASSQVGLRGNSPLHF | TRBJ1-6 | TRBV14 | few | NA
TGTGCCAGACGCGGACAGGGATCAACTAATGAAAAACTGTTTTTT | CARRGQGSTNEKLFF | TRBJ1-4 | TRBV2 | NA | TRBD1
TGTGCCAGCAGCGAGACAGGGGGAAGTGGCTACACCTTC | CASSETGGSGYTF | TRBJ1-2 | TRBV12-3/TRBV12-4 | NA | TRBD1
TGTGCCACCGGCGGGACCTCAAATAATTCACCCCTCCACTTT | CATGGTSNNSPLHF | TRBJ1-6 | TRBV10-3 | NA | NA
TGCGCCAGCAGCCCCCGGACTAGCGGGAGTGTGACCGGGGAGCTGTTTTTT | CASSPRTSGSVTGELFF | TRBJ2-2 | TRBV4-1 | once | TRBD2
TGTGCCAGCAGTTTATTTTTAGGGGGGGAGAAGTTCTTC | CASSLFLGGEKFF | TRBJ2-1 | TRBV27 | NA | NA
TGTGCCAGCACTACGGGACAGGGGAACTATGGCTACACCTTC | CASTTGQGNYGYTF | TRBJ1-2 | TRBV4-2 | NA | TRBD1